This T cell receptor beta chain was captured by sequencing in a study of blood T cell repertoires in COVID-19. At the level of the study: Samples of COVID-19 (acute and convalescent) were obtained from the United States, Italy and Spain. Nucleic acid was either cDNA or gDNA, and it came from T cells, B-cell-depleted T cells, or PBMCs.

Germline values: CDR1 LNHDA, CDR2 SQIVND (reference sequence). The CDR3 sequence is 12 residues long. The V segment lost 4 bases and the J segment 4 bases; nucleotides outside the gene matches: 0. In the authors' workflow: Reference gene primer amplification gave nucleated cell count estimates. Method: immunoSEQ multiplex PCR; TCRdb's copy keeps in-frame clones and lacks some. That table is the source of V, J and clone size, and D and trimming were worked out from the DNA. The sample includes 95,000 to 110,000 clones, 90% to 95% of them seen just once. The sequenced sample consisted of peripheral blood. The source of this sequence is a woman aged 25 to 39 with acute or convalescent COVID-19. This rearrangement joins TRBV19 to TRBJ1-2; 7 bases are a match to TRBD1. CDR3 in DNA: TGTGCCAGTAGTACAGGGGGCTATGGCTACACCTTC. Protein: CASSTGGYGYTF.